This T cell receptor beta chain was sequenced for a study of blood T cells in healthy people across ages. The CDR3 totals 15 residues. CDR1 is LGHNA and CDR2 is YNFKEQ in the germline V gene. Trimming left V 0 bases short and J 4 bases short, with 10 bases between. This clonotype was observed a few times. Together with a sample-barcoded 5' primer, a J-beta primer mix was included in a second PCR lasting roughly 6 to 12 cycles. Each CDR3 protein gets one entry after TCRdb re-called the 5' RACE reads with MiXCR. Among approximately 580,000 distinct CDR3 sequences listed, about 25% were seen once. These records were also assigned to another study, of T cells of mothers and their children. Per that study: Overlap in related mother-child pairs always slightly exceeded unrelated pairs, never significantly.

The receptor comes from a boy aged 5-17 years in good health. This chain links TRBV4-2 with TRBJ2-1; the D gene could be TRBD1 or TRBD2 (5 bases each). The sample taken for sequencing was blood. In DNA form, the CDR3 reads TGTGCCAGCAGCCAAGATGGGGACGATTACAATGAGCAGTTCTTC. Protein product: CASSQDGDDYNEQFF.